This T cell receptor (beta chain) was found in a study of blood T cell repertoires in COVID-19. The method was immunoSEQ multiplex PCR; TCRdb's version includes in-frame clones alone and lacks a portion of them. The sample consists of around 140,000 clones, about nine tenths of them appearing once. J was trimmed by 4 bases and V by 2 bases; bases with no gene match: 3. The length of the CDR3 is 15 residues. CDR1 MNHEY and CDR2 SVGEGT come from the germline V gene. This sequence joins TRBV6-2 or TRBV6-3 and TRBJ2-5, with 11 bases identical to TRBD1. This sequence was found in a human donor in a cohort sampled during active COVID-19. The sequenced material came from peripheral blood. CDR3 amino acids: CASSYPGTGGETQYF. In DNA, the CDR3 is TGTGCCAGCAGTTACCCCGGGACAGGGGGAGAGACCCAGTACTTC.